This entry describes one T cell receptor beta chain. The CDR3 spans 16 residues. V dropped 1 base and J dropped 5 bases, with 14 bases sitting between them. CDR1 and CDR2 (germline): SGHNT, YENEEA. In the original processing: Scientists estimated how many nucleated cells there were by amplifying reference gene primers. The table came from immunoSEQ multiplex PCR; TCRdb's copy has only in-frame clones and leaves some out. The DNA gave D and trimming, while V, J and clone size come from that table. The data show a few hundred thousand clones, more than 75% seen once. The source of the sample is a study of blood T cell repertoires in COVID-19. Across the study: From the United States, Italy and Spain came samples of acute and convalescent COVID-19. PBMCs, B-cell-depleted T cells, or T cells were the source of the cDNA or gDNA that made up the material.

The sequencing sample was made of peripheral blood. The chain is built from TRBV11-3 and TRBJ2-2, with a weak D call TRBD2 (5 bases). The sequence came from a woman in her thirties or forties who had recovered from COVID-19. The CDR3 loop reads CASSLGRWGATGELFF. The CDR3 region has the DNA TGTGCCAGCAGCTTAGGGCGGTGGGGAGCTACCGGGGAGCTGTTTTTT.